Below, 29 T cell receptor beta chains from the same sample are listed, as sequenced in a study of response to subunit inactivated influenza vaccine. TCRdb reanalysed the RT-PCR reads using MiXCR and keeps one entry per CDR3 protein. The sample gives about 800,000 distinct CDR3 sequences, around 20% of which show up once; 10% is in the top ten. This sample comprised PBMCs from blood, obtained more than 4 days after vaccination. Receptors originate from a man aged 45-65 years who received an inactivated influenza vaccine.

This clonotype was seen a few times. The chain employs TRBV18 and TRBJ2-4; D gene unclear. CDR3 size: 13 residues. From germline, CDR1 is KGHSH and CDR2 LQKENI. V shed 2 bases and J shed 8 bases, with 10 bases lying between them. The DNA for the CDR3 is TGTGCCAGCTCACCAATAGGGATGGACATTCAGTACTTC. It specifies CASSPIGMDIQYF.

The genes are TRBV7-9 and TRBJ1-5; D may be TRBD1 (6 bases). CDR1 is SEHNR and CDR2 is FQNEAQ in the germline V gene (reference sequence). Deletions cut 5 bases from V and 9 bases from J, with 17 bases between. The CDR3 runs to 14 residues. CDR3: CASSPDRPKRPQHF. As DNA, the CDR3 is TGTGCCAGCAGCCCCGACAGGCCCAAGAGGCCCCAGCATTTT. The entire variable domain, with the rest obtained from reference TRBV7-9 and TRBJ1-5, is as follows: DTGVSQNPRHKITKRGQNVTFRCDPISEHNRLYWYRQTLGQGPEFLTYFQNEAQLEKSRLLSDRFSAERPKGSFSTLEIQRTEQGDSAMYLCASSPDRPKRPQHFGDGTRLSIL.

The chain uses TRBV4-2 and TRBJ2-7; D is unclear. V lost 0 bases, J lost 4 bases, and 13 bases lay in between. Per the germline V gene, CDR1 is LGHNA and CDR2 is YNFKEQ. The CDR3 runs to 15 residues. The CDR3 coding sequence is TGTGCCAGCAGCCAAGAAAAGGTTCTGGGATACGAGCAGTACTTC. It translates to CASSQEKVLGYEQYF.

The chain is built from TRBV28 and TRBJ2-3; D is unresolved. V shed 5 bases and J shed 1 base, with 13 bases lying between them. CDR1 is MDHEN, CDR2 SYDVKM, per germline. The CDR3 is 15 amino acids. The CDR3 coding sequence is TGTGCCAGCAGTGATTGGCGGAGACGCACAGATACGCAGTATTTT. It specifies CASSDWRRRTDTQYF. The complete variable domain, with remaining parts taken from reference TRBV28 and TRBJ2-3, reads DVKVTQSSRYLVKRTGEKVFLECVQDMDHENMFWYRQDPGLGLRLIYFSYDVKMKEKGDIPEGYSVSREKKERFSLILESASTNQTSMYLCASSDWRRRTDTQYFGPGTRLTVL.

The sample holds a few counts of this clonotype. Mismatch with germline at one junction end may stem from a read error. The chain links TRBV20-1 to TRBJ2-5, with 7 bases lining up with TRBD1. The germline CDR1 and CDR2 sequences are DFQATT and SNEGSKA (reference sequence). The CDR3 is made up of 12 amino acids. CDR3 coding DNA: TGCAGTGGTAGACAGGGTGGAGAGACCCAGTACTTC. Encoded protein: CSGRQGGETQYF.

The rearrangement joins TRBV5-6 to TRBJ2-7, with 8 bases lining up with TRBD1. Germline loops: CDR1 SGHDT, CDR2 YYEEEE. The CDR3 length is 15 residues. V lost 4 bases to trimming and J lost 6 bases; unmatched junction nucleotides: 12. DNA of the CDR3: TGTGCCAGCAGCCGCGGACAGGGACAGTTTGGCGAGCAGTACTTC. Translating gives CASSRGQGQFGEQYF.

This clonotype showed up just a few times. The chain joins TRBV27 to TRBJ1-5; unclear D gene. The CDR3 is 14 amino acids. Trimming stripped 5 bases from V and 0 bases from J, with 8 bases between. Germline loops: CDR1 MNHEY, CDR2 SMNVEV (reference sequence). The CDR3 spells CASSEDSSNQPQHF. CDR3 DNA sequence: TGTGCCAGCAGTGAGGACTCTAGCAATCAGCCCCAGCATTTT.

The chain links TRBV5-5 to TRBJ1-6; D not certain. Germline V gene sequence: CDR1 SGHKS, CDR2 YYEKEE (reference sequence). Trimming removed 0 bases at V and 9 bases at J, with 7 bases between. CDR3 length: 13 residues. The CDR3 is CASSLEQPSPLHF. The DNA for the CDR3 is TGTGCCAGCAGCTTGGAGCAGCCTTCACCCCTCCACTTT.

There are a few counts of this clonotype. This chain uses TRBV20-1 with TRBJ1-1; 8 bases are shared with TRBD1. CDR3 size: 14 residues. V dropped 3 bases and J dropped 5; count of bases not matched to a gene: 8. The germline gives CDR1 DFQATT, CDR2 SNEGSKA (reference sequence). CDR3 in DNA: TGCAGTGCTAGCGACCCAGGGGGCGTTACTGAAGCTTTCTTT. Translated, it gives CSASDPGGVTEAFF.

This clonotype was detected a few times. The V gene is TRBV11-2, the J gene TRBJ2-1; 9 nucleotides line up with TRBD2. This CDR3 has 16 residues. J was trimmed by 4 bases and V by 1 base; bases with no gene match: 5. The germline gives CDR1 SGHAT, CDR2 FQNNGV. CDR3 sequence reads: CASSLAGGREYNEQFF. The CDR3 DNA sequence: TGTGCCAGCAGCTTAGCTGGCGGGAGGGAATACAATGAGCAGTTCTTC.

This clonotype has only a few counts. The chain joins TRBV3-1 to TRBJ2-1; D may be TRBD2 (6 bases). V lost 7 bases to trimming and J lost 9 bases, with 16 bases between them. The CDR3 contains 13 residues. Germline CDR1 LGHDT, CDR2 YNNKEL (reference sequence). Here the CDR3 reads CASNQGGTSEQFF. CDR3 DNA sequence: TGTGCCAGCAACCAGGGCGGGACGAGTGAGCAGTTCTTC.

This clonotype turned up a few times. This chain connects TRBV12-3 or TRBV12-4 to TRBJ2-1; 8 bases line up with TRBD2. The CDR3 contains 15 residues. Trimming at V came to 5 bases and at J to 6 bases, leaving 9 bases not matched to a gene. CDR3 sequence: CASSPPGGRFNEQFF. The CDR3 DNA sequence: TGTGCCAGCAGTCCCCCGGGGGGGCGTTTCAATGAGCAGTTCTTC.

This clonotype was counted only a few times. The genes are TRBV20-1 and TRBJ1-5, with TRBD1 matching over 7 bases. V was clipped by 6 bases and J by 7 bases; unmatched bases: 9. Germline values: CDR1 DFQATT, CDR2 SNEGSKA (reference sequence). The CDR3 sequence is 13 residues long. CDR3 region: CSAEATGEQPQHF. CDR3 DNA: TGCAGTGCCGAAGCTACAGGGGAACAGCCCCAGCATTTT.

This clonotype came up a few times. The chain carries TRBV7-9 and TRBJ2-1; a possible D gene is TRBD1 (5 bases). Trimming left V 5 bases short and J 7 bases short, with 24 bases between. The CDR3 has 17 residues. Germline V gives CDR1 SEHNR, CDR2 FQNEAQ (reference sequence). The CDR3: CASSPSRRGRDFNEQFF. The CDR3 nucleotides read TGTGCCAGCAGCCCCTCGAGAAGGGGCAGGGATTTTAATGAGCAGTTCTTC.

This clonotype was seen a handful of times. CDR3 protein: CASSPRSGIFDTQYF. The CDR3 bases are TGTGCCAGCAGCCCGAGAAGCGGGATTTTTGATACGCAGTATTTT. This chain uses TRBV7-6 with TRBJ2-3; 7 bases match TRBD2. Per the germline V gene, CDR1 is SGHVS and CDR2 is FNYEAQ. The V gene end was trimmed by 5 bases and the J gene end by 6 bases; junction bases not matched to a gene: 11. This CDR3 contains 15 residues. The full variable domain, in which reference TRBV7-6 and TRBJ2-3 provide the parts outside the CDR3, is GAGVSQSPRYKVTKRGQDVALRCDPISGHVSLYWYRQALGQGPEFLTYFNYEAQQDKSGLPNDRFSAERPEGSISTLTIQRTEQRDSAMYRCASSPRSGIFDTQYFGPGTRLTVL.

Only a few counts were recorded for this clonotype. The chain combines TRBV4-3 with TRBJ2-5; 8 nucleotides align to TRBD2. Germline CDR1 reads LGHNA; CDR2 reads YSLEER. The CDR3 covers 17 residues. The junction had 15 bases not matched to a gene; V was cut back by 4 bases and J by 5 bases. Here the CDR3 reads CASSPGVAGTRGETQYF. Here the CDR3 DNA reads TGCGCCAGCAGCCCGGGGGTAGCGGGAACCAGAGGGGAGACCCAGTACTTC.

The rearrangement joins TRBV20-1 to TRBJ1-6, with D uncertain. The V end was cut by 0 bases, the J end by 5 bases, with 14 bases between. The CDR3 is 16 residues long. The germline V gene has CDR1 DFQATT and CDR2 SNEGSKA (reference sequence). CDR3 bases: TGCAGTGCTAGAGAGTGGATACAGACCAATAATTCACCCCTCCACTTT. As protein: CSAREWIQTNNSPLHF.

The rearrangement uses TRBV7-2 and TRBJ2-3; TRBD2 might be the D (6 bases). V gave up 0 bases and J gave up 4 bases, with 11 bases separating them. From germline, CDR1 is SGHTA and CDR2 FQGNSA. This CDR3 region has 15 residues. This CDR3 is CASSLAGLYPDTQYF. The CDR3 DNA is TGTGCCAGCAGCTTAGCTGGACTATATCCAGATACGCAGTATTTT.

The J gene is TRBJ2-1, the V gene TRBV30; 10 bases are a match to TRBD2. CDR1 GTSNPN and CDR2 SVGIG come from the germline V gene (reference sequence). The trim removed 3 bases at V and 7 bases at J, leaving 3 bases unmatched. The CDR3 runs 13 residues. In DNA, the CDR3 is TGTGCCTGGAGGGGACTAGCGCGGAATGAGCAGTTCTTC. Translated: CAWRGLARNEQFF. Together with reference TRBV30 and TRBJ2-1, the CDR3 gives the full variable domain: SQTIHQWPATLVQPVGSPLSLECTVEGTSNPNLYWYRQAAGRGLQLLFYSVGIGQISSEVPQNLSASRPQDRQFILSSKKLLLSDSGFYLCAWRGLARNEQFFGPGTRLTVL.

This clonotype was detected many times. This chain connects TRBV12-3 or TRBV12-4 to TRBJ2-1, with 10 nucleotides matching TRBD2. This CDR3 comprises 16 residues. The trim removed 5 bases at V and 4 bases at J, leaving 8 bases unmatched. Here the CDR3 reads CASSPSVLAGYNEQFF. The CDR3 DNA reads TGTGCCAGCAGTCCCTCGGTACTAGCGGGATACAATGAGCAGTTCTTC.

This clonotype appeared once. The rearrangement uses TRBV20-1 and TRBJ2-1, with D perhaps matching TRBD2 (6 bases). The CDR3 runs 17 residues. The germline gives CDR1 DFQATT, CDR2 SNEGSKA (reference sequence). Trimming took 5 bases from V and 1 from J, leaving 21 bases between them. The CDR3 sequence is CSAERVPDSPSYNEQFF. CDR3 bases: TGCAGTGCTGAGCGGGTTCCCGATAGTCCGTCCTACAATGAGCAGTTCTTC.

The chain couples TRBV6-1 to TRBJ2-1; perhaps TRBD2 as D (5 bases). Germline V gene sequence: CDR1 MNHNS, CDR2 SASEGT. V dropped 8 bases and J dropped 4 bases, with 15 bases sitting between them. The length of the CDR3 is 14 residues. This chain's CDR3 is CASLSGGGYNEQFF. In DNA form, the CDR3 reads TGTGCCAGCCTCTCTGGAGGAGGTTACAATGAGCAGTTCTTC.

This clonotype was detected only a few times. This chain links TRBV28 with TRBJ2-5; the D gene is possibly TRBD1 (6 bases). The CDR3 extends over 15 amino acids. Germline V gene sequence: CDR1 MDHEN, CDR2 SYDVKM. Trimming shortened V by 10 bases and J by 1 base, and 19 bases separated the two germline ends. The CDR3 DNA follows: TGTGCCACCACGGCCGGGGACACCGGCCAAGAGACCCAGTACTTC. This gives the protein CATTAGDTGQETQYF.

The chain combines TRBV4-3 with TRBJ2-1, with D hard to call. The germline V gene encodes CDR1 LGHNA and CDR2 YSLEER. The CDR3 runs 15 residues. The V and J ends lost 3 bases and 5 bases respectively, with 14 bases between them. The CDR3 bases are TGCGCCAGCAGCCATCAGCGCCTGGGAAACAATGAGCAGTTCTTC. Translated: CASSHQRLGNNEQFF.

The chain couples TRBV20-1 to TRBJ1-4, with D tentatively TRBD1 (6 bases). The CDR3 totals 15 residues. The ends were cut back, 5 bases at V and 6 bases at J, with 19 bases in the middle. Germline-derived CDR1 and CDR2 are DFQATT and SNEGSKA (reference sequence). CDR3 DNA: TGCAGTGCTCCAAAGGGGGGCAGGGTGGATGAAAAACTGTTTTTT. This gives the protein CSAPKGGRVDEKLFF.

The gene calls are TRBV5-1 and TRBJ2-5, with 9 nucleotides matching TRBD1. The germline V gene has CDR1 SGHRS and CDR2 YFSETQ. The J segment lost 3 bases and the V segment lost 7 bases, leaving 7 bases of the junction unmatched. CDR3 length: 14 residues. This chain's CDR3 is CASRNGQGKETQYF. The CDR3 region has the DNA TGCGCCAGCCGAAATGGACAGGGGAAAGAGACCCAGTACTTC.

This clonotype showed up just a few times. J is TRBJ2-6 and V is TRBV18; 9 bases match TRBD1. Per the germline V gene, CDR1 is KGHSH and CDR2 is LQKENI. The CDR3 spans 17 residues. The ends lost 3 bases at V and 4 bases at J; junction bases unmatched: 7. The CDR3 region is CASSPRDRVSGANVLTF. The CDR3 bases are TGTGCCAGCTCACCTAGGGACAGGGTTTCCGGGGCCAACGTCCTGACTTTC.

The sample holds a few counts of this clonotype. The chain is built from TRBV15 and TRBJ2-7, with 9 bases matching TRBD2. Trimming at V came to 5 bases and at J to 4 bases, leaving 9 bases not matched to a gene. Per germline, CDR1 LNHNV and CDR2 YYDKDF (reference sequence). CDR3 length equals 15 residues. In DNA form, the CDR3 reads TGTGCCACCAGCCCAGGGGCTAGCGGGACGTACGAGCAGTACTTC. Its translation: CATSPGASGTYEQYF.

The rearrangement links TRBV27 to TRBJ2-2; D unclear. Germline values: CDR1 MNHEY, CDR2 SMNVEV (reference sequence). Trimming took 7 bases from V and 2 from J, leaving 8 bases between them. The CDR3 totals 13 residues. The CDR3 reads CASTMGNTGELFF. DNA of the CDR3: TGTGCCAGCACGATGGGCAACACCGGGGAGCTGTTTTTT.